This T cell receptor (beta chain) was documented in a study of early T cells in non-severe SARS-CoV-2 infection. The overall study: The study sequenced bulk RNA from unsorted whole blood, with chains unpaired.

In this sample, this clonotype turned up many times. The antigen is undetermined. Researchers tagged individual cDNA molecules with unique molecular identifiers. TCRdb used MiXCR to reprocess the 5' RACE reads, holding one entry per CDR3 protein. The sample holds approximately 28,000 distinct CDR3 sequences, about 6% seen once. Per the germline V gene, CDR1 is MGHDK and CDR2 is SYGVNS. This CDR3 has 13 amino acids. The V and J ends lost 5 bases and 3 bases respectively, with 10 bases between them. Study results and limitations: VDJdb matching, biased toward anti-spike CD8 responses, missed private and CD4 specificities.

The chain recombines TRBV25-1 with TRBJ2-5; D uncertain. This receptor was identified in an adult who was a healthcare worker with PCR-confirmed SARS-CoV-2 infection or an uninfected control (not recorded which). This specimen was whole blood, taken at baseline. The CDR3 protein is CASSPTPKETQYF. The CDR3 region has the DNA TGTGCCAGCAGTCCTACCCCCAAAGAGACCCAGTACTTC. Full variable domain (outside the CDR3, taken from reference TRBV25-1 and TRBJ2-5): EADIYQTPRYLVIGTGKKITLECSQTMGHDKMYWYQQDPGMELHLIHYSYGVNSTEKGDLSSESTVSRIRTEHFPLTLESARPSHTSQYLCASSPTPKETQYFGPGTRLLVL.